These 18 T cell receptor beta chains share one sample of origin, sequenced in a study of early T cells in non-severe SARS-CoV-2 infection. In TCRdb, the 5' RACE reads were re-called with MiXCR into one record per CDR3 protein. The sample holds 90,000 to 130,000 distinct CDR3 sequences; 10% to 15% are singletons and the top ten take around 4.1%. This specimen consisted of whole blood, obtained at baseline. The receptors derive from an adult who was a healthcare worker with PCR-confirmed SARS-CoV-2 infection or an uninfected control (not recorded which).

The chain employs TRBV2 and TRBJ1-1; TRBD1 matches 8 bases. The CDR3 consists of 18 residues. The junction had 20 bases not matched to a gene; V was cut back by 6 bases and J by 5 bases. Germline-derived CDR1 and CDR2 are SNHLY and FYNNEI. The CDR3 DNA reads as TGTGCCAGCAGCGCCCCAAAAGACAGGGGCATGGTGAGGACTGAAGCTTTCTTT. This translates into CASSAPKDRGMVRTEAFF.

This clonotype was found a few times. V usage is TRBV27 and J usage is TRBJ2-7, with D possibly matching TRBD2 (7 bases). The CDR3 extends over 18 amino acids. CDR1 is MNHEY and CDR2 is SMNVEV in the germline V gene (reference sequence). Trimming pared 1 base from V and 3 bases from J, leaving 22 bases between. Written as DNA, the CDR3 is TGTGCCAGCAGTTTATTCGGAATAGGGGGGGACAAACTCTACGAGCAGTACTTC. Its protein product is CASSLFGIGGDKLYEQYF.

The table lists this clonotype with a few counts. The genes are TRBV18 and TRBJ2-3; the D is unclear. This CDR3 is 15 amino acids long. Trimming took off 3 bases at V and 2 bases at J, with 12 bases between the two ends. Per germline, CDR1 KGHSH and CDR2 LQKENI. The CDR3 is CASSPYYGSTDTQYF. The CDR3 region has the DNA TGTGCCAGCTCACCCTACTATGGCTCCACAGATACGCAGTATTTT.

The CDR3 sequence: CASSPAIDSSGNTIYF. The CDR3 nucleotides are TGTGCCAGCAGCCCCGCTATAGACAGCTCTGGAAACACCATATATTTT. The rearrangement joins TRBV12-3 or TRBV12-4 to TRBJ1-3, with a possible D match to TRBD1 (5 bases). Trimming pared 6 bases from V and 0 bases from J, leaving 15 bases between. This CDR3 is 16 amino acids long.

This clonotype was seen a handful of times. The chain joins TRBV29-1 to TRBJ2-5; D ambiguous. The CDR3 has 13 amino acids. V was trimmed by 1 base and J by 1 base, leaving 7 bases between them. The germline V gene encodes CDR1 SQVTM and CDR2 ANQGSEA. The CDR3 region has the DNA TGCAGCGTTGAAGCACAGATCCAAGAGACCCAGTACTTC. Its protein product is CSVEAQIQETQYF.

This clonotype has just a few counts. V gene TRBV30 combines with J gene TRBJ1-1; D gene uncertain. V was clipped by 1 base and J by 1 base, with 7 bases between them. CDR3 length: 13 amino acids. CDR1 and CDR2 (germline): GTSNPN, SVGIG (reference sequence). In nucleotides, the CDR3 is TGTGCCTGGAGTGCCCTGAGGAACACTGAAGCTTTCTTT. Its translation is CAWSALRNTEAFF.

The chain joins TRBV12-3 or TRBV12-4 to TRBJ2-3; D not certain. The CDR3 is 16 residues long. V was cut by 5 bases and J by 0 bases, with 15 bases left in between. CDR3 in DNA: TGTGCCAGCAGTCCCCTGGCAACACTTAGCACAGATACGCAGTATTTT. Amino acid sequence: CASSPLATLSTDTQYF.

CDR3 DNA sequence: TGCAGCGTTCTGGTCACCGGGGAGCTGTTTTTT. It is translated as CSVLVTGELFF. The chain employs TRBV29-1 and TRBJ2-2; D is unclear. The CDR3 is 11 residues long. The V gene lost 5 bases and the J gene lost 4 bases, with 5 bases spanning the gap. The germline gives CDR1 SQVTM, CDR2 ANQGSEA.

The chain uses TRBV20-1 and TRBJ2-5, with D uncertain. The CDR3 has 13 residues. V was cut by 6 bases and J by 1 base, with 12 bases left in between. From germline, CDR1 is DFQATT and CDR2 SNEGSKA (reference sequence). DNA of the CDR3: TGCAGTGCCCCTGAAGGAATCCAAGAGACCCAGTACTTC. It codes for CSAPEGIQETQYF.

In its sample, this clonotype was seen a few times. V is TRBV4-1 and J is TRBJ1-2; D unresolved. Germline V gives CDR1 MGHRA, CDR2 YSYEKL. V was shortened by 1 base and J by 5 bases, with 17 bases between the two germline ends. The CDR3 length is 16 residues. The CDR3 loop reads CASSQVDNRWWYGYTF. The CDR3 DNA is TGCGCCAGCAGCCAAGTCGACAACCGGTGGTGGTATGGCTACACCTTC.

This clonotype has only a few counts. V gene TRBV2 combines with J gene TRBJ2-5, with 7 nucleotides matching TRBD1. Trimming removed 8 bases from V and 0 bases from J; junction bases left unmatched: 9. The CDR3 runs 15 residues. Germline CDR1 SNHLY, CDR2 FYNNEI. CDR3 DNA: TGTGCCAGCGGGGGACAGAACACGTACCAAGAGACCCAGTACTTC. Encoded protein: CASGGQNTYQETQYF.

This clonotype was seen at least ten times. This chain joins TRBV5-1 and TRBJ1-4; D remains ambiguous. There are 12 residues in the CDR3. Deletions cut 3 bases from V and 8 bases from J, with 8 bases between. The V gene's germline CDR1 is SGHRS and CDR2 YFSETQ. The CDR3 DNA sequence: TGCGCCAGCAGCTGGGATGGGGAAAAACTGTTTTTT. Residues: CASSWDGEKLFF. The variable domain in full, completed from reference TRBV5-1 and TRBJ1-4, reads KAGVTQTPRYLIKTRGQQVTLSCSPISGHRSVSWYQQTPGQGLQFLFEYFSETQRNKGNFPGRFSGRQFSNSRSEMNVSTLELGDSALYLCASSWDGEKLFFGSGTQLSVL.

The chain joins TRBV6-5 to TRBJ2-2; TRBD1 matches 10 bases. V shed 5 bases, J shed 3 bases, and the junction held 3 bases outside the gene matches. The CDR3 extends over 15 amino acids. The germline CDR1 and CDR2 sequences are MNHEY and SVGAGI. CDR3 amino acids: CASSQDRGYTGELFF. CDR3 nucleotide sequence: TGTGCCAGCAGTCAGGACAGGGGGTACACCGGGGAGCTGTTTTTT.

The rearrangement links TRBV3-1 to TRBJ2-3; TRBD2 matches 8 bases. V shed 1 base, J shed 2 bases, and the junction held 8 bases outside the gene matches. Per germline, CDR1 LGHDT and CDR2 YNNKEL (reference sequence). The length of the CDR3 is 17 residues. CDR3 sequence reads: CASSQVSLAGLTDTQYF. CDR3 DNA: TGTGCCAGCAGCCAAGTCTCGTTAGCGGGGCTCACAGATACGCAGTATTTT.

This clonotype has a handful of counts. The chain couples TRBV11-2 to TRBJ2-7, with D perhaps TRBD1 or TRBD2 (5 bases each). Between the trimmed V and J ends, which lost 6 bases and 2 bases, there was a span of 11 bases. From germline, CDR1 is SGHAT and CDR2 FQNNGV. CDR3 length: 13 residues. CDR3 bases: TGTGCCAGCAGTCGCCGGGACCCCTACGAGCAGTACTTC. Amino acid sequence: CASSRRDPYEQYF.

This clonotype has at least ten counts. The chain has TRBV6-5 and TRBJ2-7; the D gene could be TRBD1 or TRBD2 (5 bases each). Between the trimmed V and J ends, which lost 5 bases and 4 bases, there was a span of 15 bases. The CDR3 extends over 14 amino acids. The germline gives CDR1 MNHEY, CDR2 SVGAGI. The CDR3 here is CASSPDGTPYEQYF. The CDR3 region has the DNA TGTGCCAGCAGTCCCGACGGGACCCCGTACGAGCAGTACTTC.

The chain combines TRBV7-2 with TRBJ2-3; D may match TRBD1 or TRBD2 (6 bases each). V dropped 5 bases and J dropped 5 bases, with 17 bases sitting between them. Looked up from germline, CDR1 is SGHTA and CDR2 is FQGNSA. This CDR3 region has 15 residues. The CDR3 sequence: CASSPQGGGLDTQYF. DNA of the CDR3: TGTGCCAGCAGCCCCCAAGGGGGAGGCCTAGATACGCAGTATTTT.

This clonotype has a count of ten or more. V usage is TRBV9 and J usage is TRBJ2-5, with D possibly being TRBD2 (5 bases). V lost 4 bases and J lost 0, with 10 bases in between. The CDR3 extends over 14 amino acids. Per the germline V gene, CDR1 is SGDLS and CDR2 is YYNGEE. CDR3 in amino acids: CASSSASNQETQYF. The CDR3 DNA sequence: TGTGCCAGCAGCTCCGCTAGCAACCAAGAGACCCAGTACTTC.